This is a list of T cell receptor beta chains from one sample in a study of OX40 agonist ivuxolimab in advanced cancers. This table comes from immunoSEQ multiplex PCR, and its TCRdb copy is limited to in-frame clones, with some not included. Of about 22,000 clones listed, approximately 91% are singletons. The starting material was CD4+ or CD8+ T cells sorted from blood, obtained in a trial of the OX40 agonist ivuxolimab. The receptors here all came from an adult with an advanced solid tumor such as melanoma, head and neck, liver or kidney cancer. Each CDR3 is given with its conserved first and last residue. A D gene is named only where the DNA matches it firmly. A row's size may be missing; if present it is once, few, many or a size class.

v_gene	abundance	d_gene	j_gene	CDR3aa	CDR3nt
TRBV23-1	-	-	TRBJ2-5	CASSRPGDRGQETQYF	TGCGCCAGCAGTCGCCCTGGGGACCGCGGCCAAGAGACCCAGTACTTC
TRBV5-5	-	-	TRBJ2-3	CASSRALGDTQYF	TGTGCCAGCAGCCGGGCCCTGGGAGATACGCAGTATTTT
TRBV29-1	-	-	TRBJ2-1	CSVDASGSYNEQFF	TGCAGCGTTGATGCTAGTGGGTCCTACAATGAGCAGTTCTTC
TRBV5-1	-	-	TRBJ2-1	CASGPGLFNEQFF	TGCGCCAGCGGCCCGGGACTCTTCAATGAGCAGTTCTTC
TRBV5-1	-	TRBD1	TRBJ2-3	CASSLTTGITDTQYF	TGCGCCAGCAGCTTGACGACAGGGATCACAGATACGCAGTATTTT
TRBV5-4	-	-	TRBJ1-2	CASSLEVRGARGYTF	TGTGCCAGCAGCTTGGAGGTTCGGGGGGCGCGCGGCTACACCTTC
TRBV9	-	-	TRBJ2-7	CASSVDTGSSYEQYF	TGTGCCAGCAGCGTAGACACAGGTAGCTCCTACGAGCAGTACTTC
TRBV4-1	-	-	TRBJ2-6	CASSQQGSGANVLTF	TGCGCCAGCAGCCAACAGGGCTCTGGGGCCAACGTCCTGACTTTC
TRBV18	-	-	TRBJ1-2	CASSPPKGTSLAGYTF	TGTGCCAGCTCACCACCTAAGGGGACCTCCCTTGCTGGCTACACCTTC
TRBV6-6	-	-	TRBJ2-2	CASSLPGQNTGELFF	TGTGCCAGCAGCCTACCGGGACAGAACACCGGGGAGCTGTTTTTT
TRBV14	-	-	TRBJ2-3	CASSHPNTQYF	TGTGCCAGCAGCCATCCGAATACGCAGTATTTT
TRBV5-4	-	-	TRBJ2-1	CASSLDALGQFF	TGTGCCAGCAGCTTGGACGCTTTAGGGCAGTTCTTC
TRBV4-1	-	-	TRBJ2-5	CASSQGQGSQETQYF	TGCGCCAGCAGCCAGGGGCAAGGGAGCCAAGAGACCCAGTACTTC
TRBV27	-	TRBD2	TRBJ2-5	CASSLLGLAGGLETQYF	TGTGCCAGCAGTTTATTAGGACTAGCGGGAGGGCTAGAGACCCAGTACTTC
TRBV19	-	-	TRBJ1-2	CASSIEDSAANYGYTF	TGTGCCAGTAGTATAGAGGACTCAGCCGCTAACTATGGCTACACCTTC
TRBV6-1	-	-	TRBJ2-7	CATRTVLSEQYF	TGTGCCACCAGGACAGTGCTGAGCGAGCAGTACTTC
TRBV13	few	-	TRBJ2-1	CASSLVGGSSYNEQFF	TGTGCCAGCAGCTTAGTAGGGGGAAGCTCCTACAATGAGCAGTTCTTC
TRBV2	-	TRBD2	TRBJ2-3	CASSGAGGLTDTQYF	TGTGCCAGCAGTGGAGCGGGGGGTTTGACAGATACGCAGTATTTT
TRBV2	-	TRBD1	TRBJ2-7	CAIWSRDREREQYF	TGTGCCATTTGGTCCCGGGACAGGGAACGGGAGCAGTACTTC
TRBV7-6	-	-	TRBJ2-7	CASSLGANSYEQYF	TGTGCCAGCAGCTTAGGGGCCAACTCCTACGAGCAGTACTTC
TRBV13	few	-	TRBJ2-3	CASSLTLGEGVEGTDTQYF	TGTGCCAGCAGCTTGACGTTGGGTGAAGGTGTAGAGGGCACAGATACGCAGTATTTT
TRBV27	once	TRBD2	TRBJ2-1	CASSHGTSGSGEQFF	TGTGCCAGCAGCCATGGGACTAGCGGGAGTGGTGAGCAGTTCTTC